One sample yielded the 23 T cell receptor beta chains listed below, sequenced in a study of human T cells and chemical hapten exposure. Via MiXCR, TCRdb re-called the RACE reads, giving one row per CDR3 protein. Of more than 70,000 distinct CDR3 sequences listed, approximately 10% are singletons. The time point is: patch test 2, 6 weeks after DPC sensitization. As for treatment: therapeutic diphenylcyclopropenone sensitization with weekly scalp DPC. The sequencing used whole blood, collected in connection with sensitization to the hapten diphenylcyclopropenone (DPC). These receptor sequences come from a man between 18 and 35 years old with alopecia areata. Some clones in this sample may be carry-over from other donors' samples.

This clonotype was counted many times. The rearrangement links TRBV18 to TRBJ1-2; a possible D gene is TRBD1 (6 bases). Trimming took off 5 bases at V and 6 bases at J, with 13 bases between the two ends. CDR3 length: 13 residues. Germline assignment: CDR1 KGHSH and CDR2 LQKENI. The CDR3 bases are TGTGCCAGCTCATCACAGGGAGGTAATGGCTACACCTTC. This sequence encodes CASSSQGGNGYTF. Supplemented by reference TRBV18 and TRBJ1-2, the full variable domain reads NAGVMQNPRHLVRRRGQEARLRCSPMKGHSHVYWYRQLPEEGLKFMVYLQKENIIDESGMPKERFSAEFPKEGPSILRIQQVVRGDSAAYFCASSSQGGNGYTFGSGTRLTVV.

This clonotype was seen repeatedly, ten times or more. The chain links TRBV29-1 to TRBJ1-1; 8 bases line up with TRBD1. After removal of 6 bases from V and 0 bases from J, the junction contained 3 bases not matched to a gene. Germline V gene sequence: CDR1 SQVTM, CDR2 ANQGSEA. The CDR3 runs to 13 residues. CDR3 in amino acids: CSVDREMNTEAFF. In nucleotides, the CDR3 is TGCAGCGTGGACAGGGAGATGAACACTGAAGCTTTCTTT.

This clonotype showed up just a few times. The chain links TRBV7-8 to TRBJ2-5; possible D gene TRBD1, 6 bases. Germline loops: CDR1 SGHVS, CDR2 FQNEAQ. This CDR3 is 16 amino acids long. V was pared by 4 bases and J by 3 bases, with 18 bases between. Written as DNA, the CDR3 is TGTGCCAGCAGCTCTCTTCGTATACAGGGAAAAGAGACCCAGTACTTC. As protein: CASSSLRIQGKETQYF.

The J gene is TRBJ1-4, the V gene TRBV2; D not certain. Deletions cut 2 bases from V and 8 bases from J, with 15 bases between. Germline V gives CDR1 SNHLY, CDR2 FYNNEI. This CDR3 has 15 residues. CDR3 residues: CASSEREGVEEKLFF. DNA of the CDR3: TGTGCCAGCAGTGAACGGGAGGGTGTGGAAGAAAAACTGTTTTTT.

The sample holds a few counts of this clonotype. This sequence joins TRBV4-3 and TRBJ2-3; 10 nucleotides align to TRBD2. After removal of 0 bases from V and 0 bases from J, the junction contained 6 bases not matched to a gene. CDR3 length: 18 residues. Germline CDR1 and CDR2: LGHNA and YSLEER. CDR3 residues: CASSQELQRGGSTDTQYF. Here the CDR3 DNA reads TGCGCCAGCAGCCAAGAACTACAGCGGGGGGGCAGCACAGATACGCAGTATTTT.

V and J are TRBV4-1 and TRBJ1-4, with 8 bases lining up with TRBD1. Per the germline V gene, CDR1 is MGHRA and CDR2 is YSYEKL. With 7 bases clipped from V and 1 base from J, the junction kept 14 bases outside the gene matches. CDR3 length: 18 residues. The CDR3 sequence: CASTNRTGFWRTNEKLFF. The DNA for the CDR3 is TGCGCCAGCACCAACAGGACAGGGTTTTGGAGAACTAATGAAAAACTGTTTTTT.

A few counts support this clonotype. The chain links TRBV5-6 to TRBJ2-7; 7 bases fit TRBD1. This CDR3 spans 15 amino acids. V dropped 5 bases and J dropped 3; count of bases not matched to a gene: 11. CDR1 SGHDT and CDR2 YYEEEE come from the germline V gene. The CDR3 nucleotides read TGTGCCAGCAGTCCCGGACAGGCCCACCTCTACGAGCAGTACTTC. Translation: CASSPGQAHLYEQYF.

This clonotype has at least ten counts. V gene TRBV12-3 or TRBV12-4 combines with J gene TRBJ2-3, with TRBD1 identical over 7 bases. The length of the CDR3 is 16 residues. V gave up 6 bases and J gave up 6 bases; unmatched junction bases: 15. The CDR3 nucleotides read TGTGCCAGCAGAAATAGGGGGCCTAAGGGTATCGATACGCAGTATTTT. It translates to CASRNRGPKGIDTQYF.

Note on this clonotype: This could be a read error, since a much larger clone is one nucleotide away. The rearrangement links TRBV20-1 to TRBJ2-3; D is tentatively TRBD1 or TRBD2 (6 bases each). Per the germline V gene, CDR1 is DFQATT and CDR2 is SNEGSKA (reference sequence). Trimming removed 5 bases from V and 0 bases from J, with 15 bases in between. This CDR3 comprises 15 residues. The CDR3, as DNA: TGCAGTGCTTTGGGGGGCGGGGTAAGCACAGATACGCAGTATTTT. This sequence encodes CSALGGGVSTDTQYF.

This clonotype was found many times. The V call is TRBV4-1, the J call TRBJ2-3; weak D call: TRBD2 (5 bases). CDR3 length equals 15 residues. Germline V lookup: CDR1 MGHRA, CDR2 YSYEKL. Trimming took off 0 bases at V and 5 bases at J, with 12 bases between the two ends. Here the CDR3 reads CASSQDPYRGDTQYF. In nucleotides, the CDR3 is TGCGCCAGCAGCCAAGATCCCTACCGGGGAGATACGCAGTATTTT.

The chain couples TRBV7-2 to TRBJ1-4; TRBD1 is a possible D gene (6 bases). Germline V CDR1 and CDR2: SGHTA, FQGNSA. Trimming shortened V by 5 bases and J by 7 bases, and 17 bases separated the two germline ends. This CDR3 comprises 15 residues. CDR3 residues: CASSPVSDSGEKLFF. CDR3 bases: TGTGCCAGCAGCCCAGTGTCGGACAGCGGTGAAAAACTGTTTTTT.

The table lists this clonotype with a few counts. V usage is TRBV11-2 and J usage is TRBJ1-2, with D unresolved. V dropped 1 base and J dropped 4 bases, with 10 bases sitting between them. Germline V gives CDR1 SGHAT, CDR2 FQNNGV. The CDR3 covers 14 residues. Here the CDR3 DNA reads TGTGCCAGCAGCTTAGTTCTGGGGAGCTATGGCTACACCTTC. Translation gives CASSLVLGSYGYTF. The full variable domain, rest sourced from reference TRBV11-2 and TRBJ1-2, is EAGVAQSPRYKIIEKRQSVAFWCNPISGHATLYWYQQILGQGPKLLIQFQNNGVVDDSQLPKDRFSAERLKGVDSTLKIQPAKLEDSAVYLCASSLVLGSYGYTFGSGTRLTVV.

This clonotype turned up a few times. The gene calls are TRBV28 and TRBJ1-5; 7 bases map to TRBD1. Germline V gene sequence: CDR1 MDHEN, CDR2 SYDVKM. The V gene end was trimmed by 3 bases and the J gene end by 5 bases; junction bases not matched to a gene: 13. The CDR3 has 17 amino acids. The DNA for the CDR3 is TGTGCCAGCAGTTTTATCTCTGGCAGGGGGACAGATCAGCCCCAGCATTTT. It yields the protein CASSFISGRGTDQPQHF.

This clonotype was counted only a few times. The chain uses TRBV19 and TRBJ1-1; D gene unclear. The CDR3 is made up of 13 amino acids. Germline CDR1 is LNHDA and CDR2 is SQIVND (reference sequence). The ends were cut back, 3 bases at V and 1 base at J, with 6 bases in the middle. CDR3 sequence reads: CASSIGWNTEAFF. The CDR3 nucleotides read TGTGCCAGTAGTATCGGTTGGAACACTGAAGCTTTCTTT.

This clonotype was seen more than once but under ten times. This sequence joins TRBV7-3 and TRBJ1-1, with TRBD1 as a possible D gene (5 bases). The CDR3 is 17 amino acids. Trimming cost V 5 bases and J 0 bases, with 19 bases left between them. From germline, CDR1 is SGHTA and CDR2 FQGTGA. The CDR3, as DNA: TGTGCCAGCAGCCCAGCTGGGGCAGCCCGAATGAACACTGAAGCTTTCTTT. Its protein is CASSPAGAARMNTEAFF.

This chain connects TRBV7-3 to TRBJ2-1, with 10 bases identical to TRBD2. With V trimmed by 5 bases and J by 10 bases, 8 bases remained unmatched. This CDR3 contains 14 residues. Germline V gives CDR1 SGHTA, CDR2 FQGTGA. Here the CDR3 reads CASSTSGALEEQFF. The CDR3 region has the DNA TGTGCCAGCAGCACTAGCGGGGCGCTTGAAGAGCAGTTCTTC. The complete variable domain, with remaining parts taken from reference TRBV7-3 and TRBJ2-1, reads GAGVSQTPSNKVTEKGKYVELRCDPISGHTALYWYRQSLGQGPEFLIYFQGTGAADDSGLPNDRFFAVRPEGSVSTLKIQRTERGDSAVYLCASSTSGALEEQFFGPGTRLTVL.

This clonotype was recorded many times. This sequence joins TRBV10-3 and TRBJ2-1, with D maybe TRBD1 (5 bases). V shed 0 bases and J shed 5 bases, with 14 bases lying between them. The CDR3 totals 16 residues. Looked up from germline, CDR1 is ENHRY and CDR2 is SYGVKD. The CDR3 DNA follows: TGTGCCATCAGTGAGTCCGACAGCAACCCCCACAATGAGCAGTTCTTC. Encoded protein: CAISESDSNPHNEQFF.

The V and J genes are TRBV5-1 and TRBJ2-5; 7 bases agree with TRBD2. Germline lookup yields CDR1 SGHRS and CDR2 YFSETQ. This CDR3 comprises 15 residues. Trimming took 4 bases from V and 4 from J; bases not matched to a gene: 10. The CDR3, as DNA: TGCGCCAGCAGCCAGGCCGGGGGGTATGGAGAGACCCAGTACTTC. Translated, it gives CASSQAGGYGETQYF.

This clonotype was observed a few times. The rearrangement uses TRBV29-1 and TRBJ2-7, with 9 bases aligning to TRBD1. The CDR3 runs to 14 residues. Germline loops: CDR1 SQVTM, CDR2 ANQGSEA. The V gene end was trimmed by 3 bases and the J gene end by 6 bases; junction bases not matched to a gene: 9. CDR3 amino acids: CSVDILGQGTEQYF. CDR3 nucleotide sequence: TGCAGCGTTGATATTTTGGGACAGGGTACCGAGCAGTACTTC.

This clonotype has a handful of counts. The rearrangement links TRBV5-6 to TRBJ1-2, with no clear D. The CDR3 is made up of 12 amino acids. CDR1 is SGHDT and CDR2 is YYEEEE in the germline V gene. Trimming took 4 bases from V and 2 from J, leaving 6 bases between them. The CDR3 loop is CASSPRNYGYTF. The CDR3 DNA is TGTGCCAGCAGCCCAAGGAACTATGGCTACACCTTC.

This clonotype was counted only a few times. This sequence joins TRBV5-5 and TRBJ1-1; D gene uncertain. Germline assignment: CDR1 SGHKS and CDR2 YYEKEE (reference sequence). The CDR3 extends over 15 amino acids. Trimming left V 4 bases short and J 4 bases short, with 17 bases between. This CDR3 is CASSGLRFSGTEAFF. Here the CDR3 DNA reads TGTGCCAGCAGCGGATTGAGGTTTTCGGGCACTGAAGCTTTCTTT. The whole variable domain, remainder taken from reference TRBV5-5 and TRBJ1-1, is DAGVTQSPTHLIKTRGQQVTLRCSPISGHKSVSWYQQVLGQGPQFIFQYYEKEERGRGNFPDRFSARQFPNYSSELNVNALLLGDSALYLCASSGLRFSGTEAFFGQGTRLTVV.

Ten or more counts support this clonotype. The chain combines TRBV7-6 with TRBJ2-5; 10 bases agree with TRBD1. The CDR3 is made up of 17 amino acids. From germline, CDR1 is SGHVS and CDR2 FNYEAQ. V dropped 5 bases and J dropped 5; count of bases not matched to a gene: 14. In DNA form, the CDR3 reads TGTGCCAGCAGCCTGACCCCCGGGACAGGGGATCGGGAGACCCAGTACTTC. As protein: CASSLTPGTGDRETQYF.

In its sample, this clonotype was seen many times. The CDR3 protein is CASSQDGGVFF. Written as DNA, the CDR3 is TGTGCCAGCAGCCAAGACGGAGGGGTGTTCTTC. The gene calls are TRBV3-1 and TRBJ2-1; perhaps TRBD2 as D (6 bases). With 0 bases removed from V and 15 bases from J, the gap between germline ends came to 9 bases. CDR3 length: 11 residues. The germline gives CDR1 LGHDT, CDR2 YNNKEL (reference sequence).